The 5 T cell receptor beta chains given below trace back to one sample, sequenced in a study of T-cell memory formation after mild COVID-19. TCRdb processed the 5' RACE reads anew with MiXCR; each CDR3 protein has one entry. The repertoire holds more than 350,000 distinct CDR3 sequences, with approximately 16% as singletons. The material sequenced was PBMCs or a T cell subset sorted from them (not recorded which). These receptors were collected from a young man who had mild COVID-19 (a few samples of this study predate the infection). Cell type and time point are not known.

This clonotype showed up just a few times. The chain carries TRBV29-1 and TRBJ1-1; no definite D call. This CDR3 is 12 amino acids long. Trimming removed 4 bases at V and 4 bases at J, with 10 bases between. Germline V gene lookup returns CDR1 SQVTM and CDR2 ANQGSEA. CDR3 in DNA: TGCAGCGTTGTCCGGTGGGGCACTGAAGCTTTCTTT. Protein sequence: CSVVRWGTEAFF. Filled out from reference TRBV29-1 and TRBJ1-1, the complete variable domain reads SAVISQKPSRDICQRGTSLTIQCQVDSQVTMMFWYRQQPGQSLTLIATANQGSEATYESGFVIDKFPISRPNLTFSTLTVSNMSPEDSSIYLCSVVRWGTEAFFGQGTRLTVV.

This chain joins TRBV4-1 and TRBJ2-2, with D possibly being TRBD1 (6 bases). With 2 bases removed from V and 2 bases from J, the gap between germline ends came to 12 bases. This CDR3 has 16 residues. The germline V gene encodes CDR1 MGHRA and CDR2 YSYEKL. The CDR3 coding sequence is TGCGCCAGCAGCCAACAGGGGACCCTTAACACCGGGGAGCTGTTTTTT. Translation: CASSQQGTLNTGELFF.

This rearrangement joins TRBV7-8 to TRBJ1-2, with a weak D call TRBD1 (5 bases). Germline V gives CDR1 SGHVS, CDR2 FQNEAQ. With 4 bases removed from V and 8 bases from J, the gap between germline ends came to 20 bases. The CDR3 has 15 residues. The DNA of the CDR3 is TGTGCCAGCAGCTCCCTCTATGGGACTAAAGGCGGCTACACCTTC. Protein: CASSSLYGTKGGYTF.

This clonotype was seen a few times. V usage is TRBV5-1 and J usage is TRBJ1-1; the match to TRBD1 covers 8 bases. The CDR3 extends over 15 amino acids. From germline, CDR1 is SGHRS and CDR2 YFSETQ. With V trimmed by 3 bases and J by 1 base, 5 bases remained unmatched. DNA of the CDR3: TGCGCCAGCAGCTCCCGGGACAGGACGAACACTGAAGCTTTCTTT. It is translated as CASSSRDRTNTEAFF.

V usage is TRBV4-2 and J usage is TRBJ2-3, with 16 bases aligning to TRBD2. This CDR3 has 17 amino acids. V lost 4 bases, J lost 4 bases, and 5 bases stayed unmatched. Germline CDR1 and CDR2: LGHNA and YNFKEQ. CDR3 amino acids: CASSRGLAGGPADTQYF. Written as DNA, the CDR3 is TGTGCCAGCAGCCGGGGACTAGCGGGGGGGCCAGCAGATACGCAGTATTTT.